This TCR beta chain was captured by sequencing in a study of regulatory T cells in long-lasting Graves disease. Comments on this clonotype: Its antigen is as yet unknown.

The CDR3 extends over 13 amino acids. Germline V lookup: CDR1 LNHDA, CDR2 SQIVND (reference sequence). The V and J ends lost 6 bases and 5 bases respectively, with 13 bases between them. Relying on iRepertoire HTBI primers and Arm-PCR of CDR3 regions, the team built TCR beta libraries. TCRdb reprocessed the multiplex PCR reads with MiXCR, giving one entry per CDR3 protein. The data contain fewer than 450,000 distinct CDR3 sequences, about 25% of them seen just once; the ten biggest clones take up about 27%. The time point was: persistent/refractory GD, antithyroid drugs over 5 years with positive TRAb. Scientists built the TCR library using RNA that was extracted from PBMCs. Approximately 10-milliliter peripheral blood samples went into EDTA tubes. Study observations and caveats: There were preferences for TRBV28, TRBJ1-2 and TRBJ2-5 in persistent disease. Relative to new patients (approximately 1,000), persistent patients exhibited greater sharing of public clonotypes (over 2,500).

The sample was peripheral blood mononuclear cells (PBMCs), taken when the disease was refractory, from a patient treated with antithyroid drugs. The clonotype originates from a female donor with Graves disease. The rearrangement links TRBV19 to TRBJ1-1; D is uncertain. The CDR3 DNA reads as TGTGCCAGTAGCCTAGGGCTTGCGACTGAAGCTTTCTTT. Translation: CASSLGLATEAFF.